What follows are 9 T cell receptor beta chains derived from one specimen sequenced in a study of blood T cell repertoires in COVID-19. TCRdb's table, derived via immunoSEQ multiplex PCR, lists solely in-frame clones and lacks some. This table holds a few hundred thousand clones, around 87% found once. Sequencing was carried out using PBMCs or T cells enriched from blood (not recorded which). The source is a man in his forties in a cohort exposed to, infected with or recovered from COVID-19 (not recorded which).

The V and J genes are TRBV19 and TRBJ1-1; 7 bases line up with TRBD1. Trimming at V came to 7 bases and at J to 5 bases, leaving 7 bases not matched to a gene. The CDR3 contains 13 residues. Germline CDR1 and CDR2: LNHDA and SQIVND (reference sequence). In DNA form, the CDR3 reads TGTGCCAGTACACGACAGGGACGGACTGAAGCTTTCTTT. This translates into CASTRQGRTEAFF.

The genes are TRBV28 and TRBJ1-4, with 8 bases matching TRBD1. The ends lost 1 base at V and 15 bases at J; junction bases unmatched: 4. The CDR3 totals 12 residues. Per germline, CDR1 MDHEN and CDR2 SYDVKM. The CDR3 DNA is TGTGCCAGCAGTTTATTAACAGGGGGATTGTTTTTT. It yields the protein CASSLLTGGLFF.

The gene calls are TRBV2 and TRBJ1-6; TRBD1 is a possible D gene (5 bases). Per germline, CDR1 SNHLY and CDR2 FYNNEI. The germline V and J ends were trimmed by 10 bases and 10 bases, with 17 bases remaining between them. CDR3 length equals 13 residues. The CDR3 sequence: CANTRDGGSPLHF. DNA for the CDR3: TGTGCCAACACGCGGGACGGGGGATCACCCCTCCACTTT.

V gene TRBV29-1 combines with J gene TRBJ2-1; D unresolved. CDR3 length: 12 residues. The germline V and J ends were trimmed by 5 bases and 0 bases, with 5 bases remaining between them. CDR1 and CDR2 (germline): SQVTM, ANQGSEA. CDR3 bases: TGCAGCGTTCTAACCTCCTACAATGAGCAGTTCTTC. Amino acid sequence: CSVLTSYNEQFF.

This chain joins TRBV2 and TRBJ1-1, with TRBD1 as a possible D gene (5 bases). Germline-derived CDR1 and CDR2 are SNHLY and FYNNEI. V dropped 3 bases and J dropped 1 base, with 15 bases sitting between them. The CDR3 length is 16 residues. This CDR3 is CASSDYARTQNTEAFF. The CDR3 nucleotides read TGTGCCAGCAGTGATTATGCCCGGACACAGAACACTGAAGCTTTCTTT. Combining the CDR3 with reference TRBV2 and TRBJ1-1 gives the whole variable domain EPEVTQTPSHQVTQMGQEVILRCVPISNHLYFYWYRQILGQKVEFLVSFYNNEISEKSEIFDDQFSVERPDGSNFTLKIRSTKLEDSAMYFCASSDYARTQNTEAFFGQGTRLTVV.

The chain employs TRBV7-6 and TRBJ1-5; maybe TRBD1 (5 bases). CDR1 and CDR2 from the germline V gene are SGHVS and FNYEAQ. The CDR3 sequence is 13 residues long. The germline V and J ends were trimmed by 5 bases and 2 bases, with 7 bases remaining between them. The CDR3 is CASSMTGNQPQHF. The CDR3 coding sequence is TGTGCCAGCAGCATGACAGGCAATCAGCCCCAGCATTTT.

This clone was seen many times. The chain recombines TRBV7-3 with TRBJ2-1; the match to TRBD2 covers 9 bases. This CDR3 contains 15 residues. The trim removed 1 base at V and 7 bases at J, leaving 5 bases unmatched. Germline lookup yields CDR1 SGHTA and CDR2 FQGTGA. The CDR3 spells CASSLNLAGQNEQFF. The CDR3, as DNA: TGTGCCAGCAGCTTAAATCTAGCGGGACAAAATGAGCAGTTCTTC.

The sample holds a few counts of this clone. The CDR3 bases are TGTGCCAGCAGCCCCCGGACAGGGAACCATCAGCCCCAGCATTTT. Residues: CASSPRTGNHQPQHF. This chain links TRBV7-2 with TRBJ1-5, with 8 bases aligning to TRBD1. The CDR3 runs 15 residues. V trimming: 5 bases; J trimming: 5 bases; junction bases outside the gene matches: 8. Germline V lookup: CDR1 SGHTA, CDR2 FQGNSA.

CDR3 nucleotide sequence: TGCAGCGCCAAGGGGGGGACCCAGGATACGCAGTATTTT. This sequence encodes CSAKGGTQDTQYF. The gene calls are TRBV29-1 and TRBJ2-3; D might be TRBD2 (7 bases). CDR3 size: 13 residues. Trimming removed 7 bases at V and 6 bases at J, with 17 bases between. Germline V gives CDR1 SQVTM, CDR2 ANQGSEA.